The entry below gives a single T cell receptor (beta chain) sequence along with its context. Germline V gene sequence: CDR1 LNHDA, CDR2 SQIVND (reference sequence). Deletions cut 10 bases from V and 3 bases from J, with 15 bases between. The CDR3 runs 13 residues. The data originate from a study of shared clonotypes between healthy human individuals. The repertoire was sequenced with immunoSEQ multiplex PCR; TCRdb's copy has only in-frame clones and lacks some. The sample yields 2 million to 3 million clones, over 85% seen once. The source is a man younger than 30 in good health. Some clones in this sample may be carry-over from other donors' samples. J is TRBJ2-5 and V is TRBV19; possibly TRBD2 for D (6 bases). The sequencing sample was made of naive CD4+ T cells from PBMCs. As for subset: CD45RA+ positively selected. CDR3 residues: CATTGGGKETQYF. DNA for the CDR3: TGTGCCACGACCGGGGGAGGAAAAGAGACCCAGTACTTC.